This T cell receptor (beta chain) was recovered during a study of Ad26.COV2.S vaccination and SARS-CoV-2 variants (dated by TCRdb to about 2021). Study-wide context: Vaccine-arm donors came from COV1001, a multicentre, randomized, double-blind, placebo-controlled phase I-IIa trial of Ad26.COV2.S in healthy adults. Trial participants were randomized into five groups of five: low-dose or high-dose Ad26.COV2.S given once or twice, or placebo on both occasions. The specificity and breadth of SARS-CoV-2-reactive T cell receptors after Ad26.COV2.S vaccination were assessed by TCRbeta repertoire sequencing. A total of some 30 samples were included in the TCR-sequenced set, comprising roughly 20 Ad26.COV2.S vaccine recipients, 5 placebo recipients and 8 SARS-CoV-2 convalescent individuals. Investigators remained blinded to trial group allocation during experiments and outcome assessment. Ad26.COV2.S was given intramuscularly at 5x10^10 or 1x10^11 viral particles, as a single shot or as two shots 56 days apart.

Findings and caveats that apply to the study as a whole: After vaccination, substantial breadth of spike-specific CD8+ and CD4+ T cell responses was reported. According to the authors, total T cell responses may have been underestimated by the TCR breadth and depth analyses. Comparable non-spike TCR breadth was observed between vaccine and placebo recipients, consistent with only spike being contained in the vaccine. Comparing responses between vaccine doses or regimens was not something the study was powered to do. Ad26.COV2.S recipients had higher spike-specific TCR breadth than placebo recipients (P = 0.0014).

This specimen's treatment or condition label, interpreted: around 19 received Ad26.COV2.S at low or high dose, single or two shots; about five received placebo; per-sample allocation not given. Repertoires of vaccine and placebo recipients were sequenced from samples taken on day 63 after the first injection. In Cohort 1b, around 23 adults aged 18-55 years were enrolled at a single site in Boston, USA, between 29 July and 7 August 2020. Ad26.COV2.S consisted of a replication-incompetent adenovirus type 26 vector by which a prefusion-stabilized SARS-CoV-2 spike protein from the original Wuhan strain was expressed. Deletion took 4 bases off V and 1 base off J, with a span of 14 bases between the germline ends. The CDR1 and CDR2 encoded by the germline V gene are SGHDT and YYEEEE. The CDR3 starts with the cysteine, ends with the phenylalanine, and has 15 residues. Only the CDR3 part of the read is kept: 45 bases, read in frame from the first base.

Of note for this clone: It has no known antigen specificity. Base qualities are not at hand, and no much larger clone is one base apart.

The immunoSEQ Assay was used to sequence TCRbeta CDR3 regions. After extraction, genomic DNA underwent amplification by bias-controlled multiplex PCR, followed by high-throughput sequencing. Turning to the authors' computational methods: Collapsing and filtering of sequences were performed to quantify the absolute abundance of each unique TCRbeta CDR3 region. T cell fraction was estimated by normalizing TCRbeta template counts to usable DNA, with usable DNA measured through amplification of reference genes found in all nucleated cells. Repertoire TCRs were annotated as SARS-CoV-2-specific when V gene, CDR3 amino acid sequence and J gene were exactly matched to a known reactive TCR set. The reference SARS-CoV-2 TCR set came from MIRA and was filtered for enrichment in COVID-19-positive ImmuneCODE repertoires, removing public or cross-reactive TCRs. Using the MIRA antigens, annotated TCRs were further analysed by specific ORF or by position within an ORF. Depth was the summed frequency of annotated unique rearrangements, while breadth was defined as annotated unique rearrangements over total unique productive rearrangements. Group comparisons of TCR breadth used two-sided Wilcoxon rank-sum tests. Imported from immuneACCESS, the table was reduced by TCRdb to in-frame sequences with V and J called. These copies leave out some clones; in studies compared against another copy, an unresolved V gene accounts for under half, and the cause of the remainder is not known. Clone size and the V and J calls come from that table; the DNA yielded D and trimming. The sample table records roughly 390,000 clones; around 85% of these occur just once. About 3.6% of the sample is held by the ten biggest clonotypes.

The input for sequencing was peripheral blood, taken in a trial of Ad26.COV2.S vaccine versus placebo. The TCR originated in a person aged 18-60 years who received the Ad26.COV2.S COVID-19 vaccine or a placebo. The rearranged chain carries TRBV5-6 and TRBJ1-1; tentative D gene TRBD1, with 5 bases matching. The CDR3 loop reads CASSLTGTSNTEAFF. The DNA sequence follows: TGTGCCAGCAGCCTGACCGGGACTTCGAACACTGAAGCTTTCTTT.